Listed here is a single T cell receptor (beta chain). Its antigen is as yet unknown. Markers CD45RO/CCR7/CD25/CD127/CD95/CD27 served to sort CD4+ naive, central memory, regulatory and stem cell-like memory cells. Expressed TCRB transcripts were sequenced after all isolated RNA was converted to cDNA. Some clones are missing from TCRdb's copy, which holds only in-frame ones; the method was immunoSEQ multiplex PCR. The sample lists about 140,000 clones, about 13% seen once, with under 1.5% in the top ten. The data are from a study of beta chain features in type 1 diabetes. Points from the study as a whole: Relative to healthy donors, patients appeared to have naive, central memory and Treg TCRB repertoires that were more similar. Patients with Type 1 diabetes showed moderately but significantly shorter TCRB CDR3s in all four CD4+ subsets.

Trimming took off 6 bases at V and 4 bases at J, with 10 bases between the two ends. The CDR3 sequence is 13 residues long. The germline V gene encodes CDR1 MNHEY and CDR2 SVGAGI. The clonotype was recovered from a man in his late teens or twenties with type 1 diabetes. The chain links TRBV6-5 to TRBJ2-1; D remains unclear. Sequenced input: central memory CD4+ T cells from blood. The DNA for the CDR3 is TGTGCCAGCAGGTACGGAAGATACAATGAGCAGTTCTTC. Residues: CASRYGRYNEQFF.